This T cell receptor beta chain stems from a study of technical replicates of blood from a few donors. The protocol was immunoSEQ multiplex PCR, while the TCRdb copy is restricted to in-frame clones and leaves out a portion. The table shows around 80,000 clones, with roughly 98% occurring only once. Specimen: T cells isolated from PBMCs. The sequence derives from a human donor in good health.

The chain's CDR3 is CASSLSRGYQETQYF. Written as DNA, the CDR3 is TGTGCCAGCAGCCTTAGTCGAGGGTACCAAGAGACCCAGTACTTC. This chain connects TRBV9 to TRBJ2-5, with TRBD2 as a possible D gene (5 bases). The V end lost 4 bases, the J end lost 0 bases, and 13 bases lay between the germline ends. Per germline, CDR1 SGDLS and CDR2 YYNGEE. CDR3 length: 15 residues.